The rows below give T cell receptor beta chains drawn from one sample of a study of T cells in Graves' hyperthyroidism and ophthalmopathy. TCRdb called the multiplex PCR reads again in MiXCR, with one record for every CDR3 protein. The sample lists 300,000 to 400,000 distinct CDR3 sequences, approximately 22% occurring once. Source material: blood. Receptor source: a woman aged 45 to 65 with Graves' hyperthyroidism. Both conserved end residues are part of each CDR3. A D gene is named only where the DNA matches it firmly. Some rows have no size entry. The others give once, few or many, or a class for an expanded clone.

J gene | V gene | clone size | D gene | CDR3 protein | CDR3 DNA
TRBJ2-7 | TRBV11-2 | many | - | CASSYTGQAYEQYF | TGTGCCAGCAGCTACACGGGACAAGCCTACGAGCAGTACTTC
TRBJ1-4 | TRBV6-1 | many | - | CASSGKRAGDEKLFF | TGTGCCAGCAGTGGAAAGAGGGCAGGGGACGAAAAACTGTTTTTT
TRBJ2-7 | TRBV20-1 | many | TRBD2 | CSASSVGSGNGDEQYF | TGCAGTGCTAGCTCGGTGGGTAGCGGGAACGGTGACGAGCAGTACTTC
TRBJ2-4 | TRBV7-9 | many | - | CASSPQGDIQYF | TGTGCCAGCAGCCCACAAGGGGACATTCAGTACTTC
TRBJ2-2 | TRBV5-1 | few | TRBD2 | CASSLVPSGGAGTRELFF | TGCGCCAGCAGCTTGGTTCCTAGCGGGGGGGCCGGCACCAGGGAGCTGTTTTTT
TRBJ2-1 | TRBV7-3 | - | - | CASSLTRGPYNEQFF | TGTGCCAGCAGCTTAACACGCGGGCCGTACAATGAGCAGTTCTTC
TRBJ2-1 | TRBV6-2/TRBV6-3 | many | TRBD2 | CASSTEKAGGPYNEQFF | TGTGCCAGCAGTACTGAAAAAGCGGGGGGGCCCTACAATGAGCAGTTCTTC
TRBJ1-6 | TRBV4-1 | - | - | CASSQDSAGGRSSPLHF | TGCGCCAGCAGCCAAGATAGTGCCGGGGGTAGAAGTTCACCCCTCCACTTT
TRBJ1-2 | TRBV14 | many | - | CASSRNWDYGYTF | TGTGCCAGCAGCCGAAACTGGGACTATGGCTACACCTTC
TRBJ1-5 | TRBV12-3/TRBV12-4 | many | TRBD1 | CASRSPGQGRSQPQHF | TGTGCCAGCAGATCACCGGGACAGGGCAGGAGTCAGCCCCAGCATTTT
TRBJ1-5 | TRBV6-2/TRBV6-3 | many | - | CASTGREWVASNQPQHF | TGTGCCAGCACGGGCAGGGAGTGGGTAGCTAGCAATCAGCCCCAGCATTTT
TRBJ1-2 | TRBV5-6 | many | - | CASSPSGTSGYTF | TGTGCCAGCAGCCCCTCGGGGACCAGCGGCTACACCTTC
TRBJ1-2 | TRBV6-2/TRBV6-3 | few | - | CASSYSSGSNYGYTF | TGTGCCAGCAGTTACTCATCAGGGTCTAACTATGGCTACACCTTC
TRBJ2-3 | TRBV14 | few | TRBD2 | CASSQDRGEREDTQYF | TGTGCCAGCAGCCAAGATCGGGGGGAGCGGGAGGATACGCAGTATTTT
TRBJ1-2 | TRBV2 | - | - | CASSEIGRLMGYGYTF | TGTGCCAGCAGTGAAATTGGCCGCCTCATGGGCTATGGCTACACCTTC
TRBJ2-3 | TRBV5-1 | few | - | CASSPLGGGTDTQYF | TGCGCCAGCAGCCCTTTGGGCGGGGGCACAGATACGCAGTATTTT
TRBJ1-1 | TRBV15 | many | TRBD1 | CATSKRGQMNTEAFF | TGTGCCACCAGCAAACGGGGACAGATGAACACTGAAGCTTTCTTT
TRBJ2-7 | TRBV2 | few | - | CASEGGVSYEQYF | TGTGCCAGCGAGGGCGGGGTATCCTACGAGCAGTACTTC
TRBJ2-5 | TRBV20-1 | many | TRBD1 | CSASRQGTKTQYF | TGCAGTGCTTCCAGACAGGGGACCAAGACCCAGTACTTC
TRBJ2-3 | TRBV28 | many | TRBD2 | CASSLTSGSTDTQYF | TGTGCCAGCAGCTTAACTAGCGGGAGCACAGATACGCAGTATTTT
TRBJ2-2 | TRBV2 | many | TRBD2 | CASSGISGMGGELFF | TGTGCCAGCAGTGGAATTAGCGGGATGGGCGGGGAGCTGTTTTTT
TRBJ2-1 | TRBV29-1 | - | - | CSVDRDSNEQFF | TGCAGCGTTGACAGGGATTCCAATGAGCAGTTCTTC
TRBJ2-7 | TRBV7-9 | many | TRBD2 | CASSRFPASSGSTGEQYF | TGTGCCAGCAGCCGATTCCCGGCGTCTAGCGGGAGTACGGGAGAGCAGTACTTC
TRBJ2-5 | TRBV12-5 | - | TRBD1 | CASGLGTGRETQYF | TGTGCTAGTGGTTTGGGGACAGGGAGGGAGACCCAGTACTTC